A selection of T cell receptor beta chains follows, all from one sample in a study of spatial heterogeneity in lung cancer. TCRdb reprocessed the 5' RACE reads with MiXCR, giving one entry per CDR3 protein. The sample contains 4,000 or so distinct CDR3 sequences, 20% to 25% of which appear only once. Here the sequenced sample was normal lung tissue next to the tumor, taken at surgery. Receptors originate from a female donor with early-stage non-small cell lung cancer. CDR3s include the opening cysteine and the closing phenylalanine or tryptophan.

TRBV6-1	CASSAPGQSLYF
TRBV10-3	CAIMTGEDTEAFF
TRBV6-5	CASSYATGEETQYF
TRBV29-1	CSAGEVDEKLFF
TRBV5-1	CASSLGSSAFF
TRBV7-2	CASSLVASPPTGELFF
TRBV21-1	CASSKVGAPPYEQYF
TRBV28	CASRSPSPSNYGYTF
TRBV10-3	CAISRLAGEEDTQYF
TRBV6-2/TRBV6-3	CASSDRRDQPQHF
TRBV11-1	CASSYGTGPNEKLFF
TRBV10-2	CARVPPGAGRPEAFF
TRBV10-3	CAISESKSWSEQYF
TRBV4-3	CASSQEGGQGSYGYTF
TRBV6-5	CASSYVTGGTEAFF
TRBV5-4	CASSLAIVSYNEQFF
TRBV7-2	CASSFLLAGGTYEQYF
TRBV5-1	CASSLAVQGAGEQFF
TRBV7-9	CASSAGTGASYNSPLHF
TRBV5-1	CASSLSTDTQYF
TRBV29-1	CSVRAGRETQYF
TRBV12-3/TRBV12-4	CASSPGPTYGYTF
TRBV20-1	CSARFKTGAGSPLHF